This TCR beta chain was sequenced during a study of T cells in Graves' hyperthyroidism and ophthalmopathy. Overall study context: Any treatment followed the collection of peripheral blood at initial diagnosis. Findings and caveats of the study: Most thyroid clonotypes that were expanded above 0.001 also turned up in blood. Ophthalmopathy was predicted by the model a median of roughly 6 months ahead of onset.

Researchers amplified the TCR beta CDR3 regions from RNA transcripts. First-round RT-PCR with HTBI primers amplified the TCR CDR3 region. In TCRdb, the multiplex PCR reads were re-called with MiXCR into one record per CDR3 protein. The data show roughly 600,000 distinct CDR3 sequences, with approximately 15% seen just once and approximately 13% held by the top ten. Germline V gene lookup returns CDR1 DFQATT and CDR2 SNEGSKA (reference sequence). CDR3 length equals 13 residues. Enrolled ophthalmopathy patients presented with a Clinical Activity Score of at least 3, a NOSPECS grade of at least 4, and disease duration under 3 months. The sample holds a few counts of this clonotype. The target antigen is unknown. Mismatch with germline at one junction end may stem from a read error.

The rearrangement links TRBV20-1 to TRBJ1-1; weak D call: TRBD1 (5 bases). The sequence was obtained from a woman aged 45-65 years with Graves' ophthalmopathy. The sequenced sample consisted of blood. For the CDR3, the DNA is TGCAGTGCTAGAGTTTCGGGGCCGACTGAAGCTTCCTTT. Translated, it gives CSARVSGPTEASF.